This T cell receptor (beta chain) was captured in a study of CD8 T cells in Susac syndrome (dated by TCRdb to between 2018 and 2021). With regard to the full study: Whether CD8+ T cell activation and differentiation in Susac syndrome was antigen driven was tested using repertoire sequencing.

Study-wide conclusions, independent of this receptor: The TCR sequencing and HLA analysis was acknowledged to have included a relatively small number of individuals.

RNA was extracted with the RNeasy kit and roughly 0.5 to 1 ug was reverse transcribed using random hexamers. The immunoSEQ multiplex PCR assay, which covers 54 Vbeta and 13 Jbeta segments, was used to amplify TCR beta CDR3 regions. Bias from PCR amplification was corrected by using a synthetic template baseline for primer optimization and for computational correction. From the authors' description of their analysis: Reads were annotated to V, D and J genes per IMGT and analyzed with immunoSEQ Analyzer, keeping only productive sequences. Clonality was computed as one minus Shannon entropy normalized by log2 of the number of productive unique sequences. For each patient and control, public and private clones were evaluated within the 100 most prevalent clones. A clone was defined as Susac-specific if it was absent from the healthy and MS cohorts, from roughly 1,000 published viral clones and from other ImmuneACCESS disease sequences. TCRdb trimmed public reads at Q25 via fastp, called clones via MiXCR and kept in-frame beta chains. Rows with a matching CDR3 protein are joined into one entry that keeps the most common DNA and genes. TCRdb's processing, not the authors' own work, is the source of the V and J calls. The sample has approximately 110,000 distinct CDR3 sequences on record, around 94% of them singletons. Roughly 0.087% of the sample rests with the top ten.

Trimming costs V 1 base and J 4 bases, and their ends lie 8 bases apart. The CDR3 sequence holds 14 residues, the cysteine and phenylalanine included. The read is trimmed to its CDR3 DNA, 42 bases read in frame from base 1. Via the germline V gene, CDR1 is LGHNA and CDR2 YSLEER. Remarks on this clonotype: Its antigen has not been determined. No much larger clonotype is one base removed from it; base qualities were not supplied.

High-throughput TCR beta sequencing profiled peripheral blood CD8+ and CD4+ T cells from healthy donors, Susac syndrome patients and multiple sclerosis patients. Healthy donors were included as age- and sex-matched controls. Bulk CD8+ and CD4+ T cells were purified magnetically by negative isolation, whereas CD8+ TEMRA cells were enriched by FACS. Blood was drawn into EDTA tubes, processed within 24 hours, and PBMCs were isolated by density gradient centrifugation. PBMCs intended for TCR sequencing were cryopreserved in liquid nitrogen and were subsequently thawed in a 37 degrees C water bath. The sorted or isolated CD4+, CD8+ and CD8+ TEMRA cells reached a purity of at least 90%.

The sequence came from a human donor in good health. The rearranged segments are TRBV4-3 and TRBJ2-1, with the D gene uncertain. The specimen sequenced was CD4+ T cells from PBMCs. CDR3 sequence: CASSQGASYNEQFF. The bases read TGCGCCAGCAGCCAAGGGGCGAGTTACAATGAGCAGTTCTTC.